The rows below give T cell receptor beta chains drawn from one sample of a study of CD8 T cells in ankylosing spondylitis. TCRdb redid the calling of the 5' RACE reads with MiXCR, one entry per CDR3 protein. Altogether roughly 130,000 distinct CDR3 sequences are present, roughly 15% being singletons, with the ten largest covering roughly 3%. The sequenced sample consisted of blood, either unsorted or a sorted T cell fraction (not recorded which). The origin of the receptors is a female donor with ankylosing spondylitis or in good health (not recorded which). CDR3s include the opening cysteine and the closing phenylalanine or tryptophan. A D gene is named only where the DNA matches it firmly. Part of the rows lack a size; the others show once, few, many or a class for expanded clones.

cdr3_aa: CSAPGTSLYEQYF
cdr3_nt: TGCAGTGCACCCGGGACTTCCTTGTACGAGCAGTACTTC
d_call: .
clone_size: .
j_call: TRBJ2-7
v_call: TRBV20-1

cdr3_aa: CSASYRGLGYGYTF
cdr3_nt: TGCAGTGCTAGTTACAGGGGGCTGGGCTATGGCTACACCTTC
d_call: TRBD1
clone_size: many
j_call: TRBJ1-2
v_call: TRBV20-1

cdr3_aa: CSVRFATDSNQPQHF
cdr3_nt: TGCAGCGTTCGCTTTGCGACGGATAGCAATCAGCCCCAGCATTTT
d_call: .
clone_size: .
j_call: TRBJ1-5
v_call: TRBV29-1

cdr3_aa: CASSLGTRAGDTQYF
cdr3_nt: TGCGCCAGCAGCTTGGGCACAAGGGCCGGAGATACGCAGTATTTT
d_call: .
clone_size: many
j_call: TRBJ2-3
v_call: TRBV5-1

cdr3_aa: CASSLPGVDTEAFF
cdr3_nt: TGCGCCAGCAGCCTACCGGGGGTAGACACTGAAGCTTTCTTT
d_call: .
clone_size: .
j_call: TRBJ1-1
v_call: TRBV5-1

cdr3_aa: CASSQSRGGNQPQHF
cdr3_nt: TGCGCCAGCAGCCAGAGCAGGGGCGGGAATCAGCCCCAGCATTTT
d_call: .
clone_size: many
j_call: TRBJ1-5
v_call: TRBV4-1

cdr3_aa: CASSPNWLRETQYF
cdr3_nt: TGTGCCAGCTCACCAAATTGGTTACGAGAGACCCAGTACTTC
d_call: .
clone_size: few
j_call: TRBJ2-5
v_call: TRBV18

cdr3_aa: CSALAGVGTDTQYF
cdr3_nt: TGCAGTGCTTTAGCGGGAGTAGGCACAGATACGCAGTATTTT
d_call: TRBD2
clone_size: many
j_call: TRBJ2-3
v_call: TRBV20-1

cdr3_aa: CASSLRGTGGNQPQHF
cdr3_nt: TGTGCCAGCAGTTTAAGGGGGACAGGGGGCAATCAGCCCCAGCATTTT
d_call: TRBD1
clone_size: many
j_call: TRBJ1-5
v_call: TRBV27

cdr3_aa: CASSLNRSRSQPQHF
cdr3_nt: TGTGCCAGCAGTTTGAACAGGAGTCGAAGTCAGCCCCAGCATTTT
d_call: .
clone_size: many
j_call: TRBJ1-5
v_call: TRBV12-3/TRBV12-4

cdr3_aa: CASSLVPLSEARSDTQYF
cdr3_nt: TGTGCCAGCAGCTTAGTTCCACTATCAGAGGCTCGTTCAGATACGCAGTATTTT
d_call: .
clone_size: .
j_call: TRBJ2-3
v_call: TRBV7-6

cdr3_aa: CATSDAGTPYNEQFF
cdr3_nt: TGTGCCACCAGTGATGCCGGGACACCCTACAATGAGCAGTTCTTC
d_call: .
clone_size: many
j_call: TRBJ2-1
v_call: TRBV24-1

cdr3_aa: CASSEGTYNEQFF
cdr3_nt: TGTGCCAGCAGTGAAGGGACCTACAATGAGCAGTTCTTC
d_call: .
clone_size: many
j_call: TRBJ2-1
v_call: TRBV25-1

cdr3_aa: CASSPGGGQAFPYEQYF
cdr3_nt: TGTGCCAGCAGCCCTGGAGGGGGACAGGCTTTCCCCTACGAGCAGTACTTC
d_call: TRBD1
clone_size: .
j_call: TRBJ2-7
v_call: TRBV5-7

cdr3_aa: CASSPHSSYEQYF
cdr3_nt: TGCGCCAGCAGCCCACATAGCTCCTACGAGCAGTACTTC
d_call: .
clone_size: few
j_call: TRBJ2-7
v_call: TRBV5-1

cdr3_aa: CAPKGRSGANVLTF
cdr3_nt: TGTGCCCCAAAGGGTAGATCTGGGGCCAACGTCCTGACTTTC
d_call: .
clone_size: many
j_call: TRBJ2-6
v_call: TRBV21-1

cdr3_aa: CSVSTGGKDTEAFF
cdr3_nt: TGCAGCGTTTCGACAGGGGGCAAGGACACTGAAGCTTTCTTT
d_call: TRBD1
clone_size: many
j_call: TRBJ1-1
v_call: TRBV29-1

cdr3_aa: CASSSRTGSLANEQFF
cdr3_nt: TGTGCCAGCAGCTCACGGACGGGATCCTTAGCCAATGAGCAGTTCTTC
d_call: .
clone_size: .
j_call: TRBJ2-1
v_call: TRBV7-9

cdr3_aa: CASSQRTGGTKSNYGYTF
cdr3_nt: TGTGCCAGCAGCCAAAGGACAGGAGGAACAAAATCTAACTATGGCTACACCTTC
d_call: TRBD1
clone_size: few
j_call: TRBJ1-2
v_call: TRBV27

cdr3_aa: CASSWTGGGNTEAFF
cdr3_nt: TGTGCCAGCAGCTGGACAGGAGGGGGGAACACTGAAGCTTTCTTT
d_call: TRBD1
clone_size: .
j_call: TRBJ1-1
v_call: TRBV27

cdr3_aa: CASSTLTGGYTGELFF
cdr3_nt: TGTGCCAGCAGTACCTTAACAGGGGGATACACCGGGGAGCTGTTTTTT
d_call: TRBD1
clone_size: many
j_call: TRBJ2-2
v_call: TRBV6-6

cdr3_aa: CASSVSPQVLDTQYF
cdr3_nt: TGTGCCAGCAGTGTGAGTCCCCAGGTTCTGGATACGCAGTATTTT
d_call: .
clone_size: few
j_call: TRBJ2-3
v_call: TRBV2

cdr3_aa: CSIGGHRYNEQFF
cdr3_nt: TGCAGCATCGGAGGACACCGATACAATGAGCAGTTCTTC
d_call: .
clone_size: few
j_call: TRBJ2-1
v_call: TRBV20-1

cdr3_aa: CASSTPGASVNEQYF
cdr3_nt: TGCGCCAGCAGTACTCCGGGAGCCTCTGTCAACGAGCAGTACTTC
d_call: .
clone_size: few
j_call: TRBJ2-7
v_call: TRBV5-1

cdr3_aa: CASSLPQARLRSEAFF
cdr3_nt: TGTGCCAGCAGTTTGCCACAAGCGAGGCTTCGTAGTGAAGCTTTCTTT
d_call: .
clone_size: many
j_call: TRBJ1-1
v_call: TRBV12-3/TRBV12-4

cdr3_aa: CSATGRSYEQYF
cdr3_nt: TGCAGTGCTACAGGACGGTCCTACGAGCAGTACTTC
d_call: .
clone_size: many
j_call: TRBJ2-7
v_call: TRBV20-1

cdr3_aa: CMGSSTYNEQFF
cdr3_nt: TGCATGGGGTCGTCGACGTACAATGAGCAGTTCTTC
d_call: .
clone_size: many
j_call: TRBJ2-1
v_call: TRBV29-1

cdr3_aa: CASARGRMSSYEQYF
cdr3_nt: TGCGCCAGCGCCCGGGGGCGGATGAGCTCCTACGAGCAGTACTTC
d_call: .
clone_size: .
j_call: TRBJ2-7
v_call: TRBV5-1

cdr3_aa: CASSLVGTSGSGELFF
cdr3_nt: TGTGCCAGCAGCTTAGTTGGGACTAGCGGTTCCGGGGAGCTGTTTTTT
d_call: TRBD2
clone_size: few
j_call: TRBJ2-2
v_call: TRBV7-2

cdr3_aa: CSVVERGPNEQYF
cdr3_nt: TGCAGCGTTGTTGAAAGGGGTCCCAACGAGCAGTACTTC
d_call: .
clone_size: .
j_call: TRBJ2-7
v_call: TRBV29-1

cdr3_aa: CATSRGTGDSYEQYF
cdr3_nt: TGTGCCACCAGCAGAGGAACTGGTGACTCCTACGAGCAGTACTTC
d_call: .
clone_size: many
j_call: TRBJ2-7
v_call: TRBV15

cdr3_aa: CASSVARGTGNFGELFF
cdr3_nt: TGTGCCAGCAGCGTAGCTCGTGGGACAGGGAACTTCGGGGAGCTGTTTTTT
d_call: TRBD1
clone_size: few
j_call: TRBJ2-2
v_call: TRBV9

cdr3_aa: CASSPSLEYNEQFF
cdr3_nt: TGTGCCAGCAGCCCGTCTCTAGAATACAATGAGCAGTTCTTC
d_call: .
clone_size: few
j_call: TRBJ2-1
v_call: TRBV7-9

cdr3_aa: CASTWTLGNQPQHF
cdr3_nt: TGTGCCAGCACTTGGACGCTAGGCAATCAGCCCCAGCATTTT
d_call: .
clone_size: many
j_call: TRBJ1-5
v_call: TRBV28

cdr3_aa: CASSRSLDTQYF
cdr3_nt: TGTGCCAGCAGCCGTAGTCTAGATACGCAGTATTTT
d_call: .
clone_size: few
j_call: TRBJ2-3
v_call: TRBV9

cdr3_aa: CASSLGGGAPEQYF
cdr3_nt: TGCGCCAGCAGCTTGGGCGGGGGGGCACCCGAGCAGTACTTC
d_call: TRBD2
clone_size: .
j_call: TRBJ2-7
v_call: TRBV5-1

cdr3_aa: CSAVGLARRETQYF
cdr3_nt: TGCAGTGCTGTAGGACTAGCGAGGAGAGAGACCCAGTACTTC
d_call: TRBD2
clone_size: many
j_call: TRBJ2-5
v_call: TRBV20-1